Following are 29 T cell receptor beta chains from one sample sequenced in a study of T cells in Graves' hyperthyroidism and ophthalmopathy. From RNA transcripts, TCR beta CDR3 regions were amplified. Researchers ran a first-round RT-PCR on the TCR CDR3 using the HTBI primer set. TCRdb re-analysed the multiplex PCR reads in MiXCR, keeping a single row per CDR3 protein. This table has under 250,000 distinct CDR3 sequences, roughly 17% appearing once. The sequencing input was blood. All receptors derive from a woman in her 50s with Graves' hyperthyroidism.

V is TRBV4-1 and J is TRBJ2-3; 7 nucleotides line up with TRBD1. This CDR3 has 15 residues. CDR1 is MGHRA, CDR2 YSYEKL, per germline. V lost 1 base, J lost 3 bases, and 4 bases stayed unmatched. The CDR3 spells CASSQVPGGTDTQYF. CDR3 sequence (DNA): TGCGCCAGCAGCCAAGTGCCAGGGGGTACAGATACGCAGTATTTT.

This clonotype was seen ten or more times. V and J are TRBV28 and TRBJ1-2; D gene uncertain. Germline V gene lookup returns CDR1 MDHEN and CDR2 SYDVKM. The CDR3 spans 16 residues. The germline V and J ends were trimmed by 5 bases and 1 base, with 17 bases remaining between them. The DNA of the CDR3 is TGTGCCAGCAGTCCCCCGGGCCTCAACCATAACTATGGCTACACCTTC. Its translation is CASSPPGLNHNYGYTF.

This clonotype has just a few counts. This chain joins TRBV19 and TRBJ1-1; no firm D call. Germline CDR1 reads LNHDA; CDR2 reads SQIVND (reference sequence). This CDR3 comprises 14 residues. V was pared by 2 bases and J by 0 bases, with 7 bases between. The CDR3 reads CASSISVMNTEAFF. In nucleotides, the CDR3 is TGTGCCAGTAGTATAAGCGTTATGAACACTGAAGCTTTCTTT.

About this clonotype: This clone may be a read error of a much larger clone one base away. The chain joins TRBV6-1 to TRBJ1-2; TRBD1 agrees at 7 bases. Germline V gene data show CDR1 as MNHNS and CDR2 as SASEGT. CDR3 length equals 13 residues. Written as DNA, the CDR3 is TGTGTCAGCAGTCCAACAGGGGACTCTGGCTACACCTTC. Its translation: CVSSPTGDSGYTF.

In this sample, this clonotype turned up many times. This chain uses TRBV5-6 with TRBJ1-1, with TRBD1 matching over 7 bases. With V trimmed by 4 bases and J by 4 bases, 10 bases remained unmatched. The CDR3 length is 15 residues. The germline gives CDR1 SGHDT, CDR2 YYEEEE. Here the CDR3 DNA reads TGTGCCAGCAGCCTCATCCCAGGGGGTGGCACTGAAGCTTTCTTT. Residues: CASSLIPGGGTEAFF.

This clonotype was picked up many times. This chain joins TRBV25-1 and TRBJ2-5, with 9 bases identical to TRBD2. Germline CDR1 MGHDK, CDR2 SYGVNS. CDR3 length: 16 amino acids. With 1 base clipped from V and 1 base from J, the junction kept 4 bases outside the gene matches. The CDR3: CASSESLAGPQETQYF. The CDR3 DNA is TGTGCCAGCAGTGAATCACTAGCGGGTCCCCAAGAGACCCAGTACTTC.

This clonotype was counted between two and nine times. The chain uses TRBV19 and TRBJ2-7, with D tentatively TRBD2 (5 bases). Per germline, CDR1 LNHDA and CDR2 SQIVND (reference sequence). V dropped 1 base and J dropped 3 bases, with 10 bases sitting between them. CDR3 length: 14 amino acids. The chain's CDR3 is CASSIAFRDYEQYF. DNA of the CDR3: TGTGCCAGTAGTATAGCATTTCGGGACTACGAGCAGTACTTC.

This clonotype was counted a few times. The chain carries TRBV27 and TRBJ2-7; D is undetermined. Trimming took off 4 bases at V and 2 bases at J, with 9 bases between the two ends. Germline assignment: CDR1 MNHEY and CDR2 SMNVEV (reference sequence). This CDR3 contains 13 residues. The CDR3: CASSYRRTYEQYF. For the CDR3, the DNA is TGTGCCAGCAGTTATCGGCGGACCTACGAGCAGTACTTC.

In its sample, this clonotype was seen a few times. The V gene is TRBV30, the J gene TRBJ1-2; the D gene is possibly TRBD1 (6 bases). Germline assignment: CDR1 GTSNPN and CDR2 SVGIG (reference sequence). The CDR3 length is 16 residues. Trimming pared 3 bases from V and 4 bases from J, leaving 21 bases between. This CDR3 is CAWRGPLGGVSYGYTF. CDR3 bases: TGTGCCTGGAGGGGCCCCTTGGGGGGCGTTAGCTATGGCTACACCTTC.

V gene TRBV5-1 combines with J gene TRBJ1-5; the D gene is possibly TRBD1 (5 bases). The CDR3 loop spans 15 amino acids. The germline V and J ends were trimmed by 0 bases and 7 bases, with 14 bases remaining between them. The germline V gene has CDR1 SGHRS and CDR2 YFSETQ. DNA of the CDR3: TGCGCCAGCAGCTTGGAAGCAGGCCAGGGACAGCCCCAGCATTTT. It is translated as CASSLEAGQGQPQHF.

This clonotype was seen at least ten times. V is TRBV15 and J is TRBJ1-1, with 7 bases that match TRBD1. Per the germline V gene, CDR1 is LNHNV and CDR2 is YYDKDF (reference sequence). CDR3 size: 13 residues. With V trimmed by 8 bases and J by 3 bases, 6 bases remained unmatched. The CDR3 region has the DNA TGTGCCACCGGACGACAGGGAGACACTGAAGCTTTCTTT. Its protein is CATGRQGDTEAFF.

A note on this clonotype: A much larger clone lies a single base off, so this may be a read error. The V and J genes are TRBV19 and TRBJ2-1; TRBD1 matches 7 bases. Germline CDR1 is LNHDA and CDR2 is SQIVND (reference sequence). The CDR3 is made up of 15 amino acids. The DNA of the CDR3 is TGTGCCAGTAGCACCCCGTTGGGACAGCACAAAGAGCAGTTCTTC. Its protein is CASSTPLGQHKEQFF.

This clonotype was seen a handful of times. V and J are TRBV24-1 and TRBJ2-7; 8 bases are shared with TRBD1. The CDR3 is 14 amino acids. Per germline, CDR1 KGHDR and CDR2 SFDVKD. J gave up 0 bases and V 3 bases, and 0 bases lay outside the gene matches. The CDR3 region has the DNA TGTGCCACCAGTGATACAGGGGGCTCCTACGAGCAGTACTTC. Amino acid sequence: CATSDTGGSYEQYF.

This clonotype came up many times. This chain joins TRBV12-3 or TRBV12-4 and TRBJ1-1; D is ambiguous. Trimming removed 2 bases from V and 4 bases from J, with 11 bases in between. The CDR3 loop spans 14 amino acids. The CDR3 DNA reads as TGTGCCAGCAGTTTACGGGGTTTGGTCACTGAAGCTTTCTTT. Protein sequence: CASSLRGLVTEAFF.

Notes on this clonotype: This may stem from a read error, because a much larger clone lies one nucleotide away. This chain joins TRBV30 and TRBJ1-3; D unresolved. With 2 bases removed from V and 4 bases from J, the gap between germline ends came to 3 bases. The CDR3 consists of 11 residues. Germline V lookup: CDR1 GTSNPN, CDR2 SVGIG (reference sequence). Here the CDR3 reads CAWSTGNTIYF. The DNA for the CDR3 is TGTGCCTGGAGTACCGGAAACACCATATATTTT.

V gene TRBV6-1 combines with J gene TRBJ1-2; D gene uncertain. The CDR3 runs to 19 residues. In germline, CDR1 is MNHNS, CDR2 SASEGT. V was trimmed by 3 bases and J by 1 base, leaving 24 bases between them. CDR3 bases: TGTGCCAGCAGTGATGTAAGGGTCGGGCTCCAAGCGAATAACTATGGCTACACCTTC. Translating it yields CASSDVRVGLQANNYGYTF.

This clonotype was picked up one time. Here the CDR3 DNA reads TGCGCCAGCAGCACGACAGGGGGGCTAGCGACAATCACAGATACGCAGTATTTT. Protein sequence: CASSTTGGLATITDTQYF. The chain links TRBV5-1 to TRBJ2-3, with TRBD1 identical over 9 bases. From germline, CDR1 is SGHRS and CDR2 YFSETQ. The V and J ends lost 4 bases and 2 bases, in that order; junction bases with no gene match: 14. The CDR3 extends over 18 amino acids.

This clonotype has a single count. The CDR3 coding sequence is TGTGCCAGCAGTTTATCAGGACTAGCGTCCGAGCAGTACTTC. Residues: CASSLSGLASEQYF. This sequence joins TRBV28 and TRBJ2-7; 9 bases align to TRBD2. Unmatched junction bases numbered 4, after V lost 1 base and J lost 6 bases. This CDR3 has 14 amino acids. Per the germline V gene, CDR1 is MDHEN and CDR2 is SYDVKM. Variable domain in full (rest from reference TRBV28 and TRBJ2-7): DVKVTQSSRYLVKRTGEKVFLECVQDMDHENMFWYRQDPGLGLRLIYFSYDVKMKEKGDIPEGYSVSREKKERFSLILESASTNQTSMYLCASSLSGLASEQYFGPGTRLTVT.

The chain recombines TRBV6-2 or TRBV6-3 with TRBJ1-5; possible D gene TRBD1, 5 bases. Germline CDR1 and CDR2: MNHEY and SVGEGT. Trimming left V 1 base short and J 0 bases short, with 7 bases between. The CDR3 sequence is 15 residues long. This CDR3 is CASSYWGGSNQPQHF. DNA of the CDR3: TGTGCCAGCAGTTACTGGGGCGGTAGCAATCAGCCCCAGCATTTT.

This clonotype was observed at least ten times. The V and J genes are TRBV2 and TRBJ2-1, with 8 bases that match TRBD2. CDR3 length: 15 residues. Germline CDR1 is SNHLY and CDR2 is FYNNEI. V lost 5 bases and J lost 2; bases outside the gene matches: 5. The CDR3 nucleotides are TGTGCCAGCAGTCCCGCGGGAGGAACCTACAATGAGCAGTTCTTC. Amino acids: CASSPAGGTYNEQFF.

This clonotype showed up many times. V and J are TRBV29-1 and TRBJ2-1; 8 bases agree with TRBD2. In germline, CDR1 is SQVTM, CDR2 ANQGSEA. Trimming cost V 4 bases and J 0 bases; bases outside gene matches: 2. CDR3 length: 14 amino acids. The CDR3 coding sequence is TGCAGCGTTGCGGGAGGGGACTCCTACAATGAGCAGTTCTTC. This gives the protein CSVAGGDSYNEQFF.

This clonotype was seen at least ten times. The V call is TRBV7-3, the J call TRBJ2-1; perhaps TRBD2 as D (6 bases). Germline loops: CDR1 SGHTA, CDR2 FQGTGA. The CDR3 is 14 residues long. V was cut by 5 bases and J by 10 bases, with 18 bases left in between. The CDR3 protein is CASSPRSAGSEQFF. As DNA, the CDR3 is TGTGCCAGCAGCCCCCGATCCGCCGGGAGCGAGCAGTTCTTC.

This clonotype was found many times. The chain has TRBV11-3 and TRBJ2-2, with 9 bases identical to TRBD1. Looked up from germline, CDR1 is SGHNT and CDR2 is YENEEA. There are 16 residues in the CDR3. V gave up 10 bases and J gave up 4 bases; unmatched junction bases: 13. The CDR3 loop is CATQQGAGIGTGELFF. CDR3 nucleotide sequence: TGTGCCACCCAACAGGGGGCGGGAATTGGCACCGGGGAGCTGTTTTTT. The entire variable domain, with the rest obtained from reference TRBV11-3 and TRBJ2-2, is as follows: EAGVVQSPRYKIIEKKQPVAFWCNPISGHNTLYWYLQNLGQGPELLIRYENEEAVDDSQLPKDRFSAERLKGVDSTLKIQPAELGDSAVYLCATQQGAGIGTGELFFGEGSRLTVL.

Many counts were recorded for this clonotype. The rearrangement uses TRBV5-1 and TRBJ2-1; D may be TRBD2 (5 bases). CDR1 and CDR2 from the germline V gene are SGHRS and YFSETQ. This CDR3 has 15 amino acids. Trimming cost V 4 bases and J 7 bases, with 18 bases left between them. The CDR3 coding sequence is TGCGCCAGCAGCCTCCGCGTGGGAGAAGAGAATGAGCAGTTCTTC. This sequence encodes CASSLRVGEENEQFF.

This clonotype was detected ten times or more. V is TRBV10-2 and J is TRBJ2-1, with D perhaps assigned TRBD1 or TRBD2 (6 bases each). The germline gives CDR1 WSHSY, CDR2 SAAADI. V was trimmed by 0 bases and J by 2 bases, leaving 14 bases between them. CDR3 size: 17 residues. The CDR3 reads CASSESGRGRTYNEQFF. In DNA form, the CDR3 reads TGCGCCAGCAGTGAGTCGGGTCGGGGGCGGACCTACAATGAGCAGTTCTTC.

Details on this clonotype: Possible read error: a much larger clone is one base away. V and J are TRBV29-1 and TRBJ2-7; D could derive from TRBD1 or TRBD2 (5 bases each). V lost 4 bases, J lost 2 bases, and 6 bases lay in between. The CDR3 is 11 amino acids. Germline loops: CDR1 SQVTM, CDR2 ANQGSEA. The CDR3 nucleotides are TGCAGCGTTGGGGACCCCTACGAGCAGTACTTC. It encodes CSVGDPYEQYF.

A remark on this clonotype: One junction end does not reproduce the germline sequence, and a read error may be involved. The V call is TRBV9, the J call TRBJ2-1, with 11 bases identical to TRBD1. The germline gives CDR1 SGDLS, CDR2 YYNGEE. This CDR3 region has 15 residues. This CDR3 is CASSPRDRGYNEQSF. For the CDR3, the DNA is TGTGCCAGCAGTCCCCGGGACAGGGGGTACAATGAGCAGTCCTTC.

This clonotype was found many times. The CDR3 bases are TGTGCCAGCAGCCCAGGTACACGAAATGAAGCTTTCTTT. Translating gives CASSPGTRNEAFF. The V gene is TRBV7-9, the J gene TRBJ1-1; D gene ambiguous. CDR1 and CDR2 from the germline V gene are SEHNR and FQNEAQ (reference sequence). This CDR3 region has 13 residues. Trimming took 5 bases from V and 7 from J, leaving 14 bases between them.

J is TRBJ2-7 and V is TRBV29-1, with 10 positions matching TRBD1. Germline V CDR1 and CDR2: SQVTM, ANQGSEA. The V gene end was trimmed by 7 bases and the J gene end by 4 bases; junction bases not matched to a gene: 10. CDR3 length: 14 residues. DNA for the CDR3: TGCAGCGCCCGACCGGGACAGGGGTCGTACGAGCAGTACTTC. This gives the protein CSARPGQGSYEQYF.